The 20 T cell receptor beta chains below were found in one sample sequenced in a study of CD8 T cells in Susac syndrome. The RNA, 0.5 to 1 ug, was put through reverse transcription using random hexamers. Each CDR3 protein gets one entry after TCRdb re-called the immunoSEQ multiplex PCR reads with MiXCR. The sample contains 250,000 to 300,000 distinct CDR3 sequences, almost 85% of which appear only once. Sequenced material: CD8+ T cells from PBMCs. The receptors stem from a human donor with multiple sclerosis.

The rearrangement joins TRBV7-2 to TRBJ2-7; no clear D gene. Germline CDR1 is SGHTA and CDR2 is FQGNSA. This CDR3 spans 12 amino acids. Trimming cost V 2 bases and J 6 bases, with 8 bases left between them. CDR3 sequence reads: CASSLISLEQYF. The CDR3 bases are TGTGCCAGCAGCTTAATATCGCTCGAGCAGTACTTC.

This chain joins TRBV12-3 or TRBV12-4 and TRBJ2-3; no clear D gene. The CDR3 extends over 15 amino acids. V was trimmed by 0 bases and J by 3 bases, leaving 10 bases between them. Here the CDR3 DNA reads TGTGCCAGCAGTTTAGCTCTGGGCAGGACAGATACGCAGTATTTT. This translates into CASSLALGRTDTQYF.

Of note for this clonotype: Because it lacks the conserved phenylalanine or tryptophan at the end, this CDR3 is likely a read error. The rearrangement links TRBV27 to TRBJ2-1; 11 bases align to TRBD2. The CDR3 covers 15 residues. Germline loops: CDR1 MNHEY, CDR2 SMNVEV (reference sequence). V lost 5 bases and J lost 5; bases outside the gene matches: 5. The CDR3 is CASSGGTSGNNEQFS. CDR3 DNA sequence: TGTGCCAGCAGTGGCGGGACTAGCGGAAACAATGAGCAGTTCTCC.

This clonotype was detected a few times. The V gene is TRBV12-3 or TRBV12-4, the J gene TRBJ2-1; TRBD2 agrees at 10 bases. J lost 1 base, V lost 5 bases, and 5 bases had no gene match. The length of the CDR3 is 16 residues. This CDR3 reads CASSPGLAASYNEQFF. The CDR3 nucleotides are TGTGCCAGCAGTCCCGGACTAGCGGCGTCCTACAATGAGCAGTTCTTC.

The rearrangement links TRBV5-4 to TRBJ1-2; D uncertain. The CDR3 runs 15 residues. Trimming removed 3 bases at V and 0 bases at J, with 12 bases between. From germline, CDR1 is SGHNT and CDR2 YYREEE (reference sequence). As DNA, the CDR3 is TGTGCCAGCAGCTCCGCAAGGAATACTAACTATGGCTACACCTTC. As protein: CASSSARNTNYGYTF.

V gene TRBV29-1 combines with J gene TRBJ2-4; TRBD1 might be the D (6 bases). Germline CDR1 and CDR2: SQVTM and ANQGSEA. The CDR3 consists of 15 residues. V dropped 3 bases and J dropped 8 bases, with 20 bases sitting between them. CDR3 in amino acids: CSVESTGITGDIQYF. In DNA, the CDR3 is TGCAGCGTTGAGTCTACAGGGATCACTGGGGACATTCAGTACTTC.

This clonotype was found once. This chain links TRBV30 with TRBJ2-1; possible D gene TRBD2, 6 bases. CDR1 and CDR2 (germline): GTSNPN, SVGIG (reference sequence). The CDR3 totals 11 residues. V shed 5 bases and J shed 10 bases, with 12 bases lying between them. This CDR3 reads CAWASSVEQFF. Here the CDR3 DNA reads TGTGCCTGGGCCTCTAGCGTAGAGCAGTTCTTC.

V and J are TRBV7-9 and TRBJ2-1, with D hard to call. V was pared by 5 bases and J by 2 bases, with 7 bases between. Germline V gene lookup returns CDR1 SEHNR and CDR2 FQNEAQ (reference sequence). The CDR3 has 13 residues. Here the CDR3 DNA reads TGTGCCAGCAGCCACGACCCCTACAATGAGCAGTTCTTC. Protein product: CASSHDPYNEQFF.

Notes on this clonotype: One end of the junction is discordant with germline, which a read error may explain. This sequence joins TRBV5-4 and TRBJ2-7; TRBD2 aligns across 10 bases. This CDR3 is 16 amino acids long. From germline, CDR1 is SGHNT and CDR2 YYREEE (reference sequence). CDR3 in DNA: TGTGCCAGCAGCCTCCCGGAGGCTAGCGGGAGAATCGTGTTTAACTTC. Protein product: CASSLPEASGRIVFNF. The whole variable domain, filled in from reference TRBV5-4 and TRBJ2-7, reads ETGVTQSPTHLIKTRGQQVTLRCSSQSGHNTVSWYQQALGQGPQFIFQYYREEENGRGNFPPRFSGLQFPNYSSELNVNALELDDSALYLCASSLPEASGRIVFNFGPGTRLTVT.

The chain joins TRBV28 to TRBJ2-3; D remains unclear. Germline CDR1 is MDHEN and CDR2 is SYDVKM. The CDR3 covers 16 residues. Trimming removed 4 bases from V and 1 base from J, with 15 bases in between. The CDR3 protein is CASSSPRYQGTDTQYF. CDR3 sequence (DNA): TGTGCCAGCAGTTCCCCCCGATACCAGGGCACAGATACGCAGTATTTT.

The rearrangement joins TRBV28 to TRBJ1-1, with TRBD1 identical over 10 bases. CDR3 length equals 14 residues. The V and J ends lost 3 bases and 6 bases, in that order; junction bases with no gene match: 4. CDR1 is MDHEN, CDR2 SYDVKM, per germline. DNA of the CDR3: TGTGCCAGCAGTTTCCAAGGACAGGGGGCTGAAGCTTTCTTT. Its translation is CASSFQGQGAEAFF.

This clonotype was picked up a small number of times. The CDR3 sequence is CASSPSGTLEQYF. For the CDR3, the DNA is TGCGCCAGCAGCCCCTCCGGGACTCTCGAGCAGTACTTC. The chain combines TRBV5-1 with TRBJ2-7, with D maybe TRBD2 (6 bases). Between the trimmed V and J ends, which lost 4 bases and 6 bases, there was a span of 14 bases. The CDR3 covers 13 residues. Looked up from germline, CDR1 is SGHRS and CDR2 is YFSETQ.

This clonotype was observed a single time. The rearrangement links TRBV11-2 to TRBJ1-1, with D unclear. The V end was cut by 5 bases, the J end by 0 bases, with 7 bases between. The germline V gene has CDR1 SGHAT and CDR2 FQNNGV. The CDR3 spans 13 residues. CDR3 DNA sequence: TGTGCCAGCAGCGCGACACTGAACACTGAAGCTTTCTTT. This sequence encodes CASSATLNTEAFF.

The chain joins TRBV28 to TRBJ2-7; tentatively, D is TRBD1 (5 bases). Per germline, CDR1 MDHEN and CDR2 SYDVKM. V was shortened by 4 bases and J by 3 bases, with 19 bases between the two germline ends. CDR3 size: 16 residues. The CDR3 reads CASSSRPQGPHYEQYF. The DNA for the CDR3 is TGTGCCAGCAGTTCTCGCCCCCAGGGCCCGCACTACGAGCAGTACTTC.

This clonotype was counted a single time. The V and J genes are TRBV20-1 and TRBJ2-7; perhaps TRBD1 as D (6 bases). Germline values: CDR1 DFQATT, CDR2 SNEGSKA (reference sequence). The V and J ends lost 4 bases and 0 bases respectively, with 13 bases between them. The length of the CDR3 is 14 residues. CDR3 sequence: CSAINRALSYEQYF. The CDR3 nucleotides read TGCAGTGCTATAAACAGGGCCCTCTCCTACGAGCAGTACTTC.

The chain recombines TRBV30 with TRBJ2-1, with 13 bases aligning to TRBD2. The CDR3 runs to 15 residues. CDR1 is GTSNPN, CDR2 SVGIG, per germline (reference sequence). With 4 bases clipped from V and 6 bases from J, the junction kept 6 bases outside the gene matches. CDR3 sequence reads: CAWTGLAGVGNEQFF. The CDR3 region has the DNA TGTGCCTGGACCGGACTAGCGGGAGTAGGCAATGAGCAGTTCTTC. Full variable domain (outside the CDR3, taken from reference TRBV30 and TRBJ2-1): SQTIHQWPATLVQPVGSPLSLECTVEGTSNPNLYWYRQAAGRGLQLLFYSVGIGQISSEVPQNLSASRPQDRQFILSSKKLLLSDSGFYLCAWTGLAGVGNEQFFGPGTRLTVL.

This clonotype has only one observation. V usage is TRBV29-1 and J usage is TRBJ2-3; perhaps TRBD2 as D (5 bases). Germline V CDR1 and CDR2: SQVTM, ANQGSEA. V was shortened by 4 bases and J by 1 base, with 12 bases between the two germline ends. This CDR3 contains 14 residues. CDR3 sequence reads: CSVVRDGGTDTQYF. As DNA, the CDR3 is TGCAGCGTTGTCCGGGATGGGGGCACAGATACGCAGTATTTT.

V is TRBV18 and J is TRBJ2-3; the D gene could be TRBD1 or TRBD2 (5 bases each). V lost 4 bases and J lost 0, with 17 bases in between. The CDR3 extends over 17 amino acids. CDR1 is KGHSH and CDR2 is LQKENI in the germline V gene. The CDR3 sequence: CASSRCTWDPSTDTQYF. The DNA of the CDR3 is TGTGCCAGCTCACGATGTACGTGGGACCCTAGCACAGATACGCAGTATTTT.

The V call is TRBV9, the J call TRBJ2-3; a possible D gene is TRBD2 (6 bases). CDR1 and CDR2 from the germline V gene are SGDLS and YYNGEE. V gave up 0 bases and J gave up 4 bases, with 15 bases separating them. The CDR3 length is 16 residues. CDR3 sequence reads: CASSVVDGSVADTQYF. CDR3 DNA sequence: TGTGCCAGCAGCGTAGTGGACGGGAGCGTCGCAGATACGCAGTATTTT. Based on the CDR3 plus reference TRBV9 and TRBJ2-3, the full variable domain is DSGVTQTPKHLITATGQRVTLRCSPRSGDLSVYWYQQSLDQGLQFLIQYYNGEERAKGNILERFSAQQFPDLHSELNLSSLELGDSALYFCASSVVDGSVADTQYFGPGTRLTVL.

V is TRBV27 and J is TRBJ2-7; the D gene could be TRBD1 or TRBD2 (5 bases each). Trimming stripped 2 bases from V and 4 bases from J, with 15 bases between. The length of the CDR3 is 15 residues. Germline V gene lookup returns CDR1 MNHEY and CDR2 SMNVEV (reference sequence). CDR3 nucleotide sequence: TGTGCCAGCAGTTTAGGGGCCCGGGAAGTTTACGAGCAGTACTTC. It yields the protein CASSLGAREVYEQYF.